The present T cell receptor (beta chain) was sequenced within a study of cytomegalovirus exposure and HLA in healthy donors. Overall study: Assignment to the Caucasian-associated ancestry cluster applied to over 70% of the approximately 400 genotyped donors.

General study results and limits: The authors later linked a missense DCLRE1C variant to TCR beta V- and J-gene trimming.

Notes on this clone: Its antigen is undetermined.

Donors sampled were nominally healthy, though unrecorded immune exposures were likely. With 60 Vbeta and 13 Jbeta primers, the PCR was carried out. Method: immunoSEQ multiplex PCR; TCRdb's copy keeps in-frame clones and lacks some. Among 90,000 or so clones listed, about four fifths were seen once. The V gene's germline CDR1 is SGHTA and CDR2 FQGNSA. Trimming cost V 0 bases and J 3 bases; bases outside gene matches: 4. This CDR3 region has 15 residues. The receptor was isolated from a man aged 30 to 45 in good health and CMV-seropositive. The chain is built from TRBV7-2 and TRBJ2-7, with 8 bases matching TRBD2. Material: PBMCs. The CDR3 loop is CASSLAGLVNYEQYF. For the CDR3, the DNA is TGTGCCAGCAGCTTAGCGGGACTAGTGAACTACGAGCAGTACTTC. Full variable domain (outside the CDR3, taken from reference TRBV7-2 and TRBJ2-7): GAGVSQSPSNKVTEKGKDVELRCDPISGHTALYWYRQSLGQGLEFLIYFQGNSAPDKSGLPSDRFSAERTGGSVSTLTIQRTQQEDSAVYLCASSLAGLVNYEQYFGPGTRLTVT.